This TCR beta chain was obtained from a study of cytomegalovirus exposure and HLA in healthy donors. Study-wide results and caveats: In vitro confirmation showed three CMV-associated chains to be CMV antigen specific.

The donors were members of the validation cohort comprising about 130 subjects, separate from the roughly 600-subject first cohort. Profiled with immunoSEQ multiplex PCR; TCRdb holds only in-frame clones, not every one. The sample consists of around 94,000 clones, about 95% of them appearing once. V shed 1 base, J shed 2 bases, and the junction held 11 bases outside the gene matches. The length of the CDR3 is 18 residues. CDR1 is SGHVS and CDR2 is FQNEAQ in the germline V gene. Worth noting for this clone: Its antigen is currently unknown.

This rearrangement joins TRBV7-8 to TRBJ2-5; 9 bases match TRBD2. Sequences were obtained from PBMCs. The TCR was taken from a woman between 18 and 29 years old in good health and CMV-seronegative. The CDR3 region is CASSLDLASGINQETQYF. The CDR3 nucleotides read TGTGCCAGCAGCTTAGACTTGGCTAGCGGGATTAATCAAGAGACCCAGTACTTC.